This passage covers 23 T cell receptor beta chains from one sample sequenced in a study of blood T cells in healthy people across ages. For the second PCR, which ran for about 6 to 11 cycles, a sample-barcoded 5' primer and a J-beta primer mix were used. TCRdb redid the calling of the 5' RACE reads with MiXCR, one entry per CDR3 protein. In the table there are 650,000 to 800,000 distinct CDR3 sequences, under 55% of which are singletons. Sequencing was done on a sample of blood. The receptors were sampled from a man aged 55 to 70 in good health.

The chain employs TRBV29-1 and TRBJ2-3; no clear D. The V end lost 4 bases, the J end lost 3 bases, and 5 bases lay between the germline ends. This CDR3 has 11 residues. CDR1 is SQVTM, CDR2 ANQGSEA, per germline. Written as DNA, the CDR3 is TGCAGCGTTGTGGGGACAGATACGCAGTATTTT. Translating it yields CSVVGTDTQYF.

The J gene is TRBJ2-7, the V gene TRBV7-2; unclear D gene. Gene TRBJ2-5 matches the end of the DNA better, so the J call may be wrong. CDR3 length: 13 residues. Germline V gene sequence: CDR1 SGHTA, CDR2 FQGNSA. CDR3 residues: CASSRIALETQYF. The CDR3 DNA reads TGTGCCAGTAGCCGGATAGCTTTGGAGACCCAGTACTTC.

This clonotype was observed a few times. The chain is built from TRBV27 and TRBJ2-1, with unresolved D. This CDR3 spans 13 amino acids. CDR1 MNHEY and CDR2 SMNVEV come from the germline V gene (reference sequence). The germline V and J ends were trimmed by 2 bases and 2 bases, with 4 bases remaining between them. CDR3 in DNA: TGTGCCAGCAGTTTACACGCCTACAATGAGCAGTTCTTC. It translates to CASSLHAYNEQFF.

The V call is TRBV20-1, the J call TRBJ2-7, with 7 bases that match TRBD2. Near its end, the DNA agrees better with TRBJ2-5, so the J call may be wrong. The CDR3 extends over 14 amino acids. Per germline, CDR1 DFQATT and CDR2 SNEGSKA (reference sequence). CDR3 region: CSASPGLVAETQYF. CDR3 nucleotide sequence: TGCAGTGCCTCCCCTGGACTAGTCGCAGAGACCCAGTACTTC.

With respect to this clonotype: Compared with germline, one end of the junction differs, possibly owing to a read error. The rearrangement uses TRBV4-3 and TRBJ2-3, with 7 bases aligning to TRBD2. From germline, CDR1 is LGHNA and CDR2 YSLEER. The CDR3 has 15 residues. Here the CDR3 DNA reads TGCGCCGGCAGCCAAACTAGCGCCAGCACAGATACGCAGTATTTT. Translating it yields CAGSQTSASTDTQYF.

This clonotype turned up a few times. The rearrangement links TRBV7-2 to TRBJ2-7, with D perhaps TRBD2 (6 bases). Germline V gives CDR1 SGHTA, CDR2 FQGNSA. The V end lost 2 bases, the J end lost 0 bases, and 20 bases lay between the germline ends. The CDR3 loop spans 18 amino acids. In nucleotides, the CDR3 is TGTGCCAGCAGCTTATGCGGGATTGCACCTCCGTGCTCCTACGAGCAGTACTTC. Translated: CASSLCGIAPPCSYEQYF.

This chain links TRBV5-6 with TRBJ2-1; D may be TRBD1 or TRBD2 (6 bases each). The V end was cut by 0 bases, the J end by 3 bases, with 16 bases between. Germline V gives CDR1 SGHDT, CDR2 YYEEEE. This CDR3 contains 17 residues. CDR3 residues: CASSLGGAATIYNEQFF. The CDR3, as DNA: TGTGCCAGCAGCTTGGGGGGGGCAGCGACTATCTACAATGAGCAGTTCTTC.

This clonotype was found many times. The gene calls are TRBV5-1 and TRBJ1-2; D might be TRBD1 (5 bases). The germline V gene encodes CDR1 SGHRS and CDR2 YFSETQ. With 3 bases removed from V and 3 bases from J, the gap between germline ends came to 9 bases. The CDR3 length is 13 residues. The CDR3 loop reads CASSSDSYYGYTF. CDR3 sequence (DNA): TGCGCCAGCAGCTCTGACAGTTACTATGGCTACACCTTC.

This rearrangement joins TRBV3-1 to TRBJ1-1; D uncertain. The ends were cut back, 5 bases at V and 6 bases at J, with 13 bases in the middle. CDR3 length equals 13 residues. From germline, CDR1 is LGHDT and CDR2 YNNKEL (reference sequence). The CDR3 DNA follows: TGTGCCAGCAGCGGAACCTACTCCGCTGAAGCTTTCTTT. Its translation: CASSGTYSAEAFF.

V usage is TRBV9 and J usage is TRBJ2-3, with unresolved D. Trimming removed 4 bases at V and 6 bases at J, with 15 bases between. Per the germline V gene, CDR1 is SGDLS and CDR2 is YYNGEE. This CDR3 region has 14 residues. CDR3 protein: CASSPETQRDTQYF. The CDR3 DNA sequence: TGTGCCAGCAGCCCCGAGACACAACGGGATACGCAGTATTTT.

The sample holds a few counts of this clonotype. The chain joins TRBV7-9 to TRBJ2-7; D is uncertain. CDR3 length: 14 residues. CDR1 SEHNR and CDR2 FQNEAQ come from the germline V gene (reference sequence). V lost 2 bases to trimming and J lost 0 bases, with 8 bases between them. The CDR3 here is CASSLKASSYEQYF. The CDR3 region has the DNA TGTGCCAGCAGCTTAAAAGCATCCTCCTACGAGCAGTACTTC.

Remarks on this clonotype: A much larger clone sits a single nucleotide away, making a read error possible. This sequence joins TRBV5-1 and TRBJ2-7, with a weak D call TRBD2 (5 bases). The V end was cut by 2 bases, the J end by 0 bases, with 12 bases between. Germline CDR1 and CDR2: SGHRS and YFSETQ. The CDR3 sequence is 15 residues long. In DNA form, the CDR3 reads TGCGCCAGCAGCTTTGCCGAGGGCTTCTCCTACGAGCAGTACTTC. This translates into CASSFAEGFSYEQYF.

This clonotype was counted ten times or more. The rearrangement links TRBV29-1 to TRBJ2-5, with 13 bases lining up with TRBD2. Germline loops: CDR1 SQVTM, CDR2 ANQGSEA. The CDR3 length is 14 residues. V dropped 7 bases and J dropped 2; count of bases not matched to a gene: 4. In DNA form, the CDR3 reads TGCAGCGGTGAGGGACTAGCGGGGCAAGAGACCCAGTACTTC. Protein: CSGEGLAGQETQYF.

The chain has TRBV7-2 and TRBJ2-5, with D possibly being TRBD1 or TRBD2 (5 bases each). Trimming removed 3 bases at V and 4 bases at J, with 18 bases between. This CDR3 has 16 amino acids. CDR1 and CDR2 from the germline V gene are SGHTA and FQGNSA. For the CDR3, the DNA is TGTGCCAGCAGCTTGACGGGGCCGGGACGGGCAGAGACCCAGTACTTC. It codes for CASSLTGPGRAETQYF. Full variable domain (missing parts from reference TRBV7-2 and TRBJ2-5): GAGVSQSPSNKVTEKGKDVELRCDPISGHTALYWYRQSLGQGLEFLIYFQGNSAPDKSGLPSDRFSAERTGGSVSTLTIQRTQQEDSAVYLCASSLTGPGRAETQYFGPGTRLLVL.

The CDR3 region is CSARRQGDQPQHF. CDR3 sequence (DNA): TGCAGTGCTAGAAGACAGGGCGATCAGCCCCAGCATTTT. J is TRBJ1-5 and V is TRBV20-1; 7 positions match TRBD1. This CDR3 contains 13 residues. J was trimmed by 5 bases and V by 2 bases; bases with no gene match: 3. Germline V gene sequence: CDR1 DFQATT, CDR2 SNEGSKA (reference sequence).

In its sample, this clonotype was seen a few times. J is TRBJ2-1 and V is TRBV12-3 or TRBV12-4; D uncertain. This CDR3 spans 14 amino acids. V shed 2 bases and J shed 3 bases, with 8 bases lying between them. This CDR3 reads CASSLSPGYNEQFF. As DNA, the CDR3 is TGTGCCAGCAGTTTATCCCCGGGCTACAATGAGCAGTTCTTC.

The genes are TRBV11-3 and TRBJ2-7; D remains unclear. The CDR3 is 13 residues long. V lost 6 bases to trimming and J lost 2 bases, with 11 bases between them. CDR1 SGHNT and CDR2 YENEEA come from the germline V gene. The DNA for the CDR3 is TGTGCCAGCAGTCCGGGCTTCACCTACGAGCAGTACTTC. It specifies CASSPGFTYEQYF.

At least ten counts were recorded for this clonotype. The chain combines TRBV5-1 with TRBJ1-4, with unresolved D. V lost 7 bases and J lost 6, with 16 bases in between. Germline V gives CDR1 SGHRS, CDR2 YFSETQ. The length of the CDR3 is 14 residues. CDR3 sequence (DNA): TGCGCCAGCGGAAAATTGGGTTCGGATGAAAAACTGTTTTTT. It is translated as CASGKLGSDEKLFF.

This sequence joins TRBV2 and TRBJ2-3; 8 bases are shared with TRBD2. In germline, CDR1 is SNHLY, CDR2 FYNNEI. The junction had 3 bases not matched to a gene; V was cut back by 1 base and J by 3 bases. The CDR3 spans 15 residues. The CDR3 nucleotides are TGTGCCAGCAGTGAAGGGCCTAGCGGGACAGATACGCAGTATTTT. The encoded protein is CASSEGPSGTDTQYF.

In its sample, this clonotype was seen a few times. In DNA, the CDR3 is TGCAGTGCTAAGCGGGGACACAATGAGCAGTTCTTC. As protein: CSAKRGHNEQFF. This sequence joins TRBV20-1 and TRBJ2-1; 7 bases are shared with TRBD2. CDR3 length: 12 amino acids. The germline CDR1 and CDR2 sequences are DFQATT and SNEGSKA (reference sequence). V lost 4 bases, J lost 5 bases, and 2 bases stayed unmatched.

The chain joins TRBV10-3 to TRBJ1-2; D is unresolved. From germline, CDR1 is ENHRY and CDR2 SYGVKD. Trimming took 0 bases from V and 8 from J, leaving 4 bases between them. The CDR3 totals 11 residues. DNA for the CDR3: TGTGCCATCAGTGAGTCGAGCGGCTACACCTTC. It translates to CAISESSGYTF.

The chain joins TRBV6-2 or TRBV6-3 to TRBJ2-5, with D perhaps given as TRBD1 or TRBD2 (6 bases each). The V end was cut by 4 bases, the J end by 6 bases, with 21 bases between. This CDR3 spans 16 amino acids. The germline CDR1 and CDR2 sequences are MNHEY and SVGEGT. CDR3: CASSSKEGVRRQTQYF. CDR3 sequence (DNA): TGTGCCAGCAGTTCCAAGGAGGGGGTTCGCCGGCAGACCCAGTACTTC.

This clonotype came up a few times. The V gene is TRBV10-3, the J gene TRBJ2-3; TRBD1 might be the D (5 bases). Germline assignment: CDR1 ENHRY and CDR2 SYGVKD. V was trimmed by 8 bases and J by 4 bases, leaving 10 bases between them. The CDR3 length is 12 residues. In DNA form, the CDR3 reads TGTGCCATCGGAGACAGTGCAGATACGCAGTATTTT. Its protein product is CAIGDSADTQYF.